The text below deals with one TCR beta chain. Its antigen remains unknown. These data belong to a study of response to subunit inactivated influenza vaccine. The germline V gene has CDR1 LGHDT and CDR2 YNNKEL (reference sequence). Trimming pared 1 base from V and 2 bases from J, leaving 3 bases between. The CDR3 extends over 13 amino acids. TCRdb passed the RT-PCR reads through MiXCR, listing each CDR3 protein once. Of about 500,000 distinct CDR3 sequences in the sample, about 17% were seen once. Study conclusions and caveats: Seasonal influenza vaccination, on each occasion, was suggested by the authors to recruit few new T cells.

The TCR sequence derives from a man between 50 and 69 years old who received an inactivated influenza vaccine. The V gene is TRBV3-1, the J gene TRBJ2-1; D is unresolved. Sample: CD4+ T cells sorted from PBMCs, taken approximately 25 months after vaccination. CDR3 nucleotides: TGTGCCAGCAGCCAAGGGACCTACAATGAGCAGTTCTTC. Its translation: CASSQGTYNEQFF.